This TCR beta chain originates from a study of cytomegalovirus exposure and HLA in healthy donors. Study details: Early released data had tens of millions of unique TCRs, all coming from HLA-typed donors. General study results and limits: Presence/absence analyses rested on an assumption that sequencing depth was roughly uniform across donors. Later on, a genetic analysis was performed. It linked a missense variant in DCLRE1C with V- and J-gene trimming of TCR beta. A list of 164 TCR beta chains associated with cytomegalovirus was given.

PCR was performed using 60 Vbeta and 13 Jbeta primers. Only in-frame clones appear in the TCRdb table, and some are missing; sequencing was by immunoSEQ multiplex PCR. The sample carries about 130,000 clones, 65% to 75% recorded once. Points on this clone: Its antigen is not known.

The CDR3 is made up of 15 amino acids. This clonotype was obtained from a man in his forties in good health and CMV-seropositive. Source material: PBMCs. The chain links TRBV21-1 to TRBJ2-2; TRBD2, the D gene given by the table, was not confirmed from the DNA. TRBV21-1 is designated a pseudogene. The CDR3 loop reads CASSKPTPRTGELFF. The CDR3 nucleotides are TGTGCCAGCAGCAAACCTACCCCTCGCACCGGGGAGCTGTTTTTT.